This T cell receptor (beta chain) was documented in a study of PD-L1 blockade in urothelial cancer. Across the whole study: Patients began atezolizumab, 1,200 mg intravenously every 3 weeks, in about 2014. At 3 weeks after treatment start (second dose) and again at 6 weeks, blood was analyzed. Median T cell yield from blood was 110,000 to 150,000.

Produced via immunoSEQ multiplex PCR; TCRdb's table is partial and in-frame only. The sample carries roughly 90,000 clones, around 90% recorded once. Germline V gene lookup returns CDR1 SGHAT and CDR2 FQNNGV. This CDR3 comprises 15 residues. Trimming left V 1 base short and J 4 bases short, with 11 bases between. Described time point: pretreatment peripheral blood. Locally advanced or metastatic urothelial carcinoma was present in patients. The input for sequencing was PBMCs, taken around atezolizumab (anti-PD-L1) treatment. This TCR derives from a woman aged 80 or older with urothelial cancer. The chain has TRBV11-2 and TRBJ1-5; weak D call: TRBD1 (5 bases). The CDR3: CASSLGGDGNQPQHF. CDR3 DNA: TGTGCCAGCAGCTTAGGGGGCGATGGTAATCAGCCCCAGCATTTT. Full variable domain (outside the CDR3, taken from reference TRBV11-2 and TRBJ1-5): EAGVAQSPRYKIIEKRQSVAFWCNPISGHATLYWYQQILGQGPKLLIQFQNNGVVDDSQLPKDRFSAERLKGVDSTLKIQPAKLEDSAVYLCASSLGGDGNQPQHFGDGTRLSIL.